The clone carrying this T cell receptor beta chain was observed a few times. Sample-barcoded 5' priming and a J-beta primer mix drove a second PCR of 7 to 11 cycles. TCRdb re-derived calls from the 5' RACE reads in MiXCR, one entry per CDR3 protein. The repertoire holds 1 million or so distinct CDR3 sequences, roughly 24% seen once, with about 0.72% in the top ten. Per the germline V gene, CDR1 is DFQATT and CDR2 is SNEGSKA (reference sequence). V was cut by 0 bases and J by 0 bases, with 17 bases left in between. CDR3 length: 17 residues. These data are taken from a study of blood T cells in healthy people across ages. These data were also reused for a study on T cells of mothers and their children.

The source of this sequence is a girl aged 2 to 9 in good health. V gene TRBV20-1 combines with J gene TRBJ1-2; D remains ambiguous. The sequenced material came from blood. The CDR3 sequence: CSARDGGRPTANYGYTF. CDR3 sequence (DNA): TGCAGTGCTAGAGACGGAGGGCGCCCGACGGCTAACTATGGCTACACCTTC.